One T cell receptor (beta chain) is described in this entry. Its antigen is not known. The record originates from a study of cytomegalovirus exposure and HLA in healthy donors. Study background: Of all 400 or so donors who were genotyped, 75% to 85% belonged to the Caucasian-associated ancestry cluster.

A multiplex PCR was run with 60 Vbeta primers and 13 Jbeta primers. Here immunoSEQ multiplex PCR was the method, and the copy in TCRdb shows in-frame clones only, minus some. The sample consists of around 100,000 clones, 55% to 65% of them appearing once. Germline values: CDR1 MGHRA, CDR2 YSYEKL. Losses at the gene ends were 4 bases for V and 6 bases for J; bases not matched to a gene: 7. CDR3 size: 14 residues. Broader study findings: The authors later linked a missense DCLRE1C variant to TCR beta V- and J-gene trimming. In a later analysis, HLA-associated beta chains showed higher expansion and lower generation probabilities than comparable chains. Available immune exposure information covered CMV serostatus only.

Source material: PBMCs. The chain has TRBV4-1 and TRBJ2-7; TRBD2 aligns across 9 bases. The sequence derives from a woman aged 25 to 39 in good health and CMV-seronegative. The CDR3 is CASSLPGLAPEQYF. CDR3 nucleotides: TGCGCCAGCAGCCTACCGGGACTAGCACCCGAGCAGTACTTC.